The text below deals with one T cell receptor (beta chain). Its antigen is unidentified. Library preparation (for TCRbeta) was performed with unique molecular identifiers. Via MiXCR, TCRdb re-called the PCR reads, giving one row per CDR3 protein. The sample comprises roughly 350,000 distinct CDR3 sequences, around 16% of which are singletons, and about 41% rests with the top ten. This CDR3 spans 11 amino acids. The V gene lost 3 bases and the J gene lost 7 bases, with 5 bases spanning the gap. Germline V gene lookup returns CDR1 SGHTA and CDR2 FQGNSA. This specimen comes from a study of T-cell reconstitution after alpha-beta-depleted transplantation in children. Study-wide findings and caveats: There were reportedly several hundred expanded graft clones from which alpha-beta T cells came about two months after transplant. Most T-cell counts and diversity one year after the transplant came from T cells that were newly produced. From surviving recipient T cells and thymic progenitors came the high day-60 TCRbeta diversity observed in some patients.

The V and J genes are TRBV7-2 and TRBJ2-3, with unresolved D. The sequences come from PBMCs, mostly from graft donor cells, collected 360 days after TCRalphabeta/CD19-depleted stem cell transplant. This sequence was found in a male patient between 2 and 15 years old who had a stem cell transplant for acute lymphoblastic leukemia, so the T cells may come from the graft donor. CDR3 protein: CASSFQNTQYF. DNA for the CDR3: TGTGCCAGCAGCTTTCAAAATACGCAGTATTTT.